This T cell receptor (beta chain) was sequenced in a study of T cell changes during pregnancy in multiple sclerosis. This table comes from immunoSEQ multiplex PCR, and its TCRdb copy is limited to in-frame clones, with some not included. The profile shows more than 25,000 clones, 89% of them singletons. V lost 6 bases, J lost 5 bases, and 16 bases lay in between. From germline, CDR1 is SNHLY and CDR2 FYNNEI. CDR3 length: 15 amino acids. V is TRBV2 and J is TRBJ2-2; weak D call: TRBD2 (5 bases). The receptor's source is a female donor with multiple sclerosis, enrolled in a pregnancy study. Material: CD8+ T cells from peripheral blood mononuclear cells, obtained in the third trimester of pregnancy. CDR3 in amino acids: CASRLRWGETGELFF. The CDR3 DNA reads as TGTGCCAGCAGGCTGCGGTGGGGAGAAACCGGGGAGCTGTTTTTT.